A single T cell receptor beta chain is shown here with its context. These data are taken from a study of T cell changes during pregnancy in multiple sclerosis. Profiled with immunoSEQ multiplex PCR; TCRdb holds only in-frame clones, not every one. Of some 31,000 clones in the sample, over 75% are singletons; the top ten hold approximately 5.8%. CDR1 and CDR2 (germline): LNHDA, SQIVND (reference sequence). The CDR3 extends over 16 amino acids. Trimming removed 3 bases from V and 0 bases from J, with 13 bases in between. The gene calls are TRBV19 and TRBJ2-3, with a possible D match to TRBD2 (6 bases). This receptor was identified in a female donor with multiple sclerosis, enrolled in a pregnancy study. This specimen consisted of CD8+ T cells from peripheral blood mononuclear cells, obtained in the second trimester of pregnancy. The CDR3 nucleotides read TGTGCCAGTAGTATCTTCCTCGGGGGAAGCACAGATACGCAGTATTTT. Translation: CASSIFLGGSTDTQYF.